The rows below give T cell receptor beta chains drawn from one sample of a study of T cell responses to AZD1222 COVID-19 vaccine. Some clones are missing from TCRdb's copy, which holds only in-frame ones; the method was immunoSEQ multiplex PCR. Of 150,000 or so clones listed, under 95% are singletons. Specimen: peripheral blood, collected 28 days after the second AZD1222 dose. These receptor sequences come from an adult who received the AZD1222 COVID-19 vaccine. CDR3s leave out the opening cysteine and the closing phenylalanine or tryptophan. Each record gives: J gene, D gene, CDR3 length, V gene, CDR3 protein. D genes are given only for firm matches.

TRBJ1-3	.	13	TRBV21-1	ASSKKGPSGNTIY
TRBJ1-1	.	12	TRBV28	ASSPWTESTEAF
TRBJ2-1	.	14	TRBV4-1	ASSQGPGERYNEQF
TRBJ1-6	.	12	TRBV2	ASTDVGTNSPLH
TRBJ1-5	.	13	TRBV27	ASSLTGLYNQPQH
TRBJ1-2	.	12	TRBV27	ASSLLQGRGGYT
TRBJ1-5	TRBD1	13	TRBV2	ASSGTRRGDQPQH
TRBJ1-2	.	11	TRBV6-6	ASSYGVNYGYT
TRBJ1-5	.	10	TRBV29-1	SVGSGNQPQH
TRBJ2-7	TRBD2	12	TRBV11-2	ASSTSGGSYEQY
TRBJ2-3	TRBD1	14	TRBV5-4	ASRPLGTGRADTQY
TRBJ1-2	TRBD1	14	TRBV4-1	ASSQARDRVSHGYT
TRBJ1-3	.	13	TRBV19	ASTFVQGAGNTIY
TRBJ2-3	TRBD2	13	TRBV19	ASSFGLAGTDTQY
TRBJ1-1	TRBD1	15	TRBV5-1	ASSLVATGRFGTEAF
TRBJ1-6	TRBD1	12	TRBV6-2/TRBV6-3	ASSPGQEFKPLH
TRBJ1-6	.	10	TRBV6-5	ASRSRGSPLH
TRBJ2-7	TRBD2	14	TRBV5-4	ASSLGAGGLIYEQY
TRBJ1-1	.	11	TRBV28	ACLTGLNTEAF
TRBJ1-2	TRBD1	12	TRBV7-8	ASSLSGQFYGYT
TRBJ2-2	.	12	TRBV7-9	ASRRDLDTGELF
TRBJ2-1	TRBD2	14	TRBV10-2	ASSESAGGSYNEQF
TRBJ1-5	.	10	TRBV6-5	ASRGGGQPQH
TRBJ2-1	.	13	TRBV6-5	ASGLMMSSYNEQF
TRBJ2-7	TRBD2	14	TRBV6-6	ASSYSSGGSAYEQY
TRBJ2-5	.	14	TRBV9	ASSPLGTRIQETQY
TRBJ2-2	.	12	TRBV6-4	ASSVRGDTGELF
TRBJ2-7	.	12	TRBV18	ASSPGGGTYEQY
TRBJ1-2	.	11	TRBV12-3/TRBV12-4	ASSPRGGVGYT
TRBJ2-2	.	11	TRBV7-3	ASSPGRTGELF
TRBJ1-1	TRBD1	11	TRBV10-3	AISDRGKEEAF
TRBJ1-4	TRBD1	13	TRBV3-1/TRBV3-2	ASSQDPQGNEKLF
TRBJ1-6	.	12	TRBV19	ASSIIPLGSPLH
TRBJ2-3	.	12	TRBV5-1	ASSFEGGTDTQY
TRBJ2-5	.	10	TRBV24-1	AASGASGTQY
TRBJ1-4	.	11	TRBV6-5	ASSSTTNEKLF
TRBJ1-1	TRBD1	14	TRBV5-4	ASSPRGGRGHTEAF
TRBJ1-2	.	9	TRBV7-9	ASSLTGPVT
TRBJ1-4	.	14	TRBV5-1	ASSPISISTNEKLF
TRBJ1-6	.	13	TRBV7-6	ASSLASSGNSPLH
TRBJ2-7	TRBD2	16	TRBV5-4	ASSPGLAAHLTAYEQY
TRBJ2-7	.	12	TRBV11-3	ASSFGPDSYEQY
TRBJ1-4	TRBD1	14	TRBV7-9	ASSLADRGTNEKLF
TRBJ2-2	.	15	TRBV6-2/TRBV6-3	ASSYDLAKTNTGELF
TRBJ2-1	TRBD1	14	TRBV5-6	ASSSQGVGSYNEQF
TRBJ1-2	.	13	TRBV9	ASSVERGAGYGYT
TRBJ1-2	TRBD1	13	TRBV19	ASSILRTGDDGYT